Listed here are 19 T cell receptor beta chains from one sample, sequenced in a study of blood T cell repertoires in COVID-19. Assay: immunoSEQ multiplex PCR; the TCRdb copy retains only in-frame clones and omits some. In the table there are 150,000 or so clones, more than 85% of which are singletons. Material: peripheral blood. These receptors all stem from a man aged 55 to 69 with COVID-19, enrolled during active disease.

This chain joins TRBV11-3 and TRBJ2-2; 8 nucleotides agree with TRBD1. CDR3 length: 15 amino acids. V gave up 3 bases and J gave up 6 bases; unmatched junction bases: 6. Germline V gene sequence: CDR1 SGHNT, CDR2 YENEEA. The DNA of the CDR3 is TGTGCCAGCAGCTTTCAGGGGGCTAGGGCCGGGGAGCTGTTTTTT. Amino acids: CASSFQGARAGELFF.

The chain combines TRBV7-2 with TRBJ1-2; TRBD1 agrees at 9 bases. Germline CDR1 SGHTA, CDR2 FQGNSA. The CDR3 has 14 amino acids. With 4 bases clipped from V and 7 bases from J, the junction kept 7 bases outside the gene matches. In DNA form, the CDR3 reads TGTGCCAGCAGCTACGGGGACAGGGCTGGTGGCTACACCTTC. This codes for CASSYGDRAGGYTF.

This clone occurred once. This chain connects TRBV6-5 to TRBJ2-1; maybe TRBD1 (6 bases). Trimming removed 0 bases from V and 7 bases from J, with 13 bases in between. This CDR3 has 15 amino acids. In germline, CDR1 is MNHEY, CDR2 SVGAGI. This CDR3 reads CASSYSGARLNEQFF. In nucleotides, the CDR3 is TGTGCCAGCAGTTACTCGGGGGCCAGGCTAAATGAGCAGTTCTTC.

The CDR3 region has the DNA TGTGCCAGCAGTGAAGTATCGGGAGCTTTCTTT. Residues: CASSEVSGAFF. The chain links TRBV6-1 to TRBJ1-1, with D unclear. This CDR3 contains 11 residues. The V and J ends lost 1 base and 10 bases respectively, with 7 bases between them. The germline CDR1 and CDR2 sequences are MNHNS and SASEGT.

The gene calls are TRBV9 and TRBJ2-2; 7 nucleotides match TRBD1. V gave up 6 bases and J gave up 0 bases; unmatched junction bases: 5. Germline loops: CDR1 SGDLS, CDR2 YYNGEE. CDR3 length: 15 amino acids. The CDR3 DNA reads as TGTGCCAGCACCCCGGGACAGACGAACACCGGGGAGCTGTTTTTT. This encodes CASTPGQTNTGELFF.

The rearrangement uses TRBV27 and TRBJ1-6; D is possibly TRBD1 (5 bases). The CDR3 sequence is 15 residues long. Trimming shortened V by 2 bases and J by 7 bases, and 12 bases separated the two germline ends. The V gene's germline CDR1 is MNHEY and CDR2 SMNVEV (reference sequence). The CDR3 DNA follows: TGTGCCAGCAGTTTAAGTACTCACAGGAATTCACCCCTCCACTTT. Translated, it gives CASSLSTHRNSPLHF.

This rearrangement joins TRBV18 to TRBJ2-7; D is ambiguous. The germline V and J ends were trimmed by 2 bases and 0 bases, with 5 bases remaining between them. The CDR3 is 13 amino acids. Germline CDR1 is KGHSH and CDR2 is LQKENI. The CDR3, as DNA: TGTGCCAGCTCACCATCGGTCTCCTACGAGCAGTACTTC. This codes for CASSPSVSYEQYF.

This clone was recorded a few times. The V and J genes are TRBV4-2 and TRBJ2-7; the match to TRBD1 covers 7 bases. V lost 4 bases, J lost 3 bases, and 6 bases stayed unmatched. The CDR3 is 14 amino acids. Germline assignment: CDR1 LGHNA and CDR2 YNFKEQ. The CDR3 sequence is CASSRGQDSYEQYF. CDR3 in DNA: TGTGCCAGCAGCCGCGGACAGGACAGCTACGAGCAGTACTTC.

In DNA form, the CDR3 reads TGTGCCAGCAGATCGACAGGGGGCTACAATGAGCAGTTCTTC. Encoded protein: CASRSTGGYNEQFF. The chain employs TRBV27 and TRBJ2-1; 9 nucleotides line up with TRBD1. Germline V gives CDR1 MNHEY, CDR2 SMNVEV (reference sequence). The CDR3 loop spans 14 amino acids. Losses at the gene ends were 6 bases for V and 3 bases for J; bases not matched to a gene: 3.

This clone showed up just a few times. CDR3 in DNA: TGTGCCAGCAGCATTAATCAGCCCCAGCATTTT. Translating gives CASSINQPQHF. The chain recombines TRBV28 with TRBJ1-5; D gene uncertain. V lost 6 bases and J 4 bases, leaving 4 bases between the germline ends. The germline V gene has CDR1 MDHEN and CDR2 SYDVKM. The CDR3 covers 11 residues.

The genes are TRBV6-6 and TRBJ2-7; 11 bases align to TRBD2. The V and J ends lost 7 bases and 3 bases, in that order; junction bases with no gene match: 5. Germline CDR1 reads MNHNY; CDR2 reads SVGAGI (reference sequence). This CDR3 has 14 residues. The CDR3 reads CASTATSGGYEQYF. CDR3 sequence (DNA): TGTGCCAGCACAGCCACTAGCGGGGGCTACGAGCAGTACTTC.

This clone was recorded once. This sequence joins TRBV10-3 and TRBJ1-6, with 9 bases matching TRBD1. Germline CDR1 is ENHRY and CDR2 is SYGVKD. Trimming removed 4 bases from V and 9 bases from J; junction bases left unmatched: 7. CDR3 length equals 15 residues. The CDR3 DNA is TGTGCCATCAGTGGCCCGGGACAGGGCACTTCACCCCTCCACTTT. Translation: CAISGPGQGTSPLHF.

This chain joins TRBV24-1 and TRBJ2-3; possible D gene TRBD1, 5 bases. The CDR3 runs to 15 residues. Germline lookup yields CDR1 KGHDR and CDR2 SFDVKD. The V gene lost 1 base and the J gene lost 3 bases, with 10 bases spanning the gap. The CDR3 nucleotides read TGTGCCACCAGTGATTTTGGTTCAGGGACAGATACGCAGTATTTT. This gives the protein CATSDFGSGTDTQYF.

This clone was picked up a small number of times. Additional DNA sequences in this sample encode the identical CDR3. The CDR3 sequence: CASSIPRGNTEAFF. The DNA of the CDR3 is TGTGCCAGTAGTATACCCCGCGGAAACACTGAAGCTTTCTTT. The chain is built from TRBV19 and TRBJ1-1; D remains unclear. The CDR3 consists of 14 residues. Trimming shortened V by 2 bases and J by 2 bases, and 9 bases separated the two germline ends. Per the germline V gene, CDR1 is LNHDA and CDR2 is SQIVND (reference sequence).

The chain carries TRBV11-2 and TRBJ2-2; D may be TRBD2 (5 bases). Trimming left V 1 base short and J 3 bases short, with 12 bases between. Germline V gene data show CDR1 as SGHAT and CDR2 as FQNNGV. The CDR3 spans 16 residues. CDR3 coding DNA: TGTGCCAGCAGCTTAGTTTCGGACTTACACACCGGGGAGCTGTTTTTT. The encoded protein is CASSLVSDLHTGELFF.

Concerning this clone: No conserved phenylalanine or tryptophan ends this CDR3, so it is likely a read error. The limits of the CDR3 on the DNA are not certain, so only TCRdb's listed CDR3 is given. The chain has TRBV6-5 and TRBJ1-1. Both ends counted, the CDR3 spans 11 residues. Germline V gene data show CDR1 as MNHEY and CDR2 as SVGAGI. CDR3 region: CASSHPPTWFV.

This rearrangement joins TRBV6-6 to TRBJ1-1, with D uncertain. Trimming removed 0 bases at V and 0 bases at J, with 11 bases between. CDR1 is MNHNY, CDR2 SVGAGI, per germline (reference sequence). This CDR3 spans 16 amino acids. CDR3 DNA sequence: TGTGCCAGCAGTTACTCGTCAGGCCCGTTGAACACTGAAGCTTTCTTT. This encodes CASSYSSGPLNTEAFF.

The chain is built from TRBV5-4 and TRBJ2-3; the D is unclear. The V end was cut by 0 bases, the J end by 3 bases, with 11 bases between. This CDR3 has 15 residues. Germline assignment: CDR1 SGHNT and CDR2 YYREEE (reference sequence). Here the CDR3 DNA reads TGTGCCAGCAGCTTGGCCGGAGTTGGTACAGATACGCAGTATTTT. This gives the protein CASSLAGVGTDTQYF.

The gene calls are TRBV11-1 and TRBJ2-7; 7 bases align to TRBD2. V lost 5 bases, J lost 4 bases, and 11 bases stayed unmatched. The CDR3 is 15 residues long. Per the germline V gene, CDR1 is SGHAT and CDR2 is FQDESV (reference sequence). CDR3 amino acids: CASSAPGGRRYEQYF. CDR3 DNA: TGTGCCAGCAGCGCCCCGGGCGGGAGAAGGTACGAGCAGTACTTC.